The clone carrying this T cell receptor (beta chain) was seen just once. The method was immunoSEQ multiplex PCR; TCRdb's version includes in-frame clones alone and lacks a portion of them. Altogether under 130,000 clones are present, 83% being singletons, with the ten largest covering around 13%. This sample stems from a study of control samples from healthy donors and cancer patients. This CDR3 has 15 amino acids. Germline values: CDR1 SGHKS, CDR2 YYEKEE (reference sequence). The V gene lost 0 bases and the J gene lost 2 bases, with 10 bases spanning the gap. Sequencing used blood. This chain connects TRBV5-5 to TRBJ2-3, with D possibly being TRBD1 (5 bases). This TCR was sampled from a woman aged 50 to 65 in good health. CDR3 coding DNA: TGTGCCAGCAGCTTGGAACCAGGGATCACAGATACGCAGTATTTT. This gives the protein CASSLEPGITDTQYF. The complete variable domain, with remaining parts taken from reference TRBV5-5 and TRBJ2-3, reads DAGVTQSPTHLIKTRGQQVTLRCSPISGHKSVSWYQQVLGQGPQFIFQYYEKEERGRGNFPDRFSARQFPNYSSELNVNALLLGDSALYLCASSLEPGITDTQYFGPGTRLTVL.